Following are 29 T cell receptor beta chains from one sample sequenced in a study of OX40 agonist ivuxolimab in advanced cancers. Profiling relied on immunoSEQ multiplex PCR, and the TCRdb table lists in-frame clones only, not all of them. This table has 77,000 or so clones, 85% to 90% appearing once. The sequences come from CD4+ or CD8+ T cells sorted from blood, collected in a trial of the OX40 agonist ivuxolimab. Receptors originate from an adult with an advanced solid tumor such as melanoma, head and neck, liver or kidney cancer.

This chain joins TRBV28 and TRBJ1-5; a possible D gene is TRBD1 (5 bases). The CDR3 runs to 14 residues. Germline values: CDR1 MDHEN, CDR2 SYDVKM. Trimming stripped 6 bases from V and 6 bases from J, with 15 bases between. The CDR3 DNA reads as TGTGCCAGCAGCGGACCCCTAGACAGTCAGCCCCAGCATTTT. Translating it yields CASSGPLDSQPQHF. The whole variable domain, remainder taken from reference TRBV28 and TRBJ1-5, is DVKVTQSSRYLVKRTGEKVFLECVQDMDHENMFWYRQDPGLGLRLIYFSYDVKMKEKGDIPEGYSVSREKKERFSLILESASTNQTSMYLCASSGPLDSQPQHFGDGTRLSIL.

The chain is built from TRBV6-1 and TRBJ1-2; 9 bases match TRBD1. J lost 8 bases, V lost 8 bases, and 12 bases had no gene match. The V gene's germline CDR1 is MNHNS and CDR2 SASEGT. This CDR3 comprises 14 residues. The CDR3 sequence: CASLWTGANKGYTF. In nucleotides, the CDR3 is TGTGCCAGCCTCTGGACAGGGGCTAATAAGGGCTACACCTTC.

The chain joins TRBV19 to TRBJ2-6; maybe TRBD2 (5 bases). Germline V gene sequence: CDR1 LNHDA, CDR2 SQIVND (reference sequence). There are 16 residues in the CDR3. V lost 7 bases, J lost 1 base, and 14 bases lay in between. The CDR3 coding sequence is TGTGCCAGTACCCCCTCACCGGGGTCTGGGGCCAACGTCCTGACTTTC. This translates into CASTPSPGSGANVLTF.

CDR3 in amino acids: CAWRGQGGSPLHF. The CDR3 nucleotides are TGTGCCTGGAGGGGGCAGGGTGGGTCACCCCTCCACTTT. The chain is built from TRBV30 and TRBJ1-6; D is possibly TRBD1 (5 bases). The CDR3 is 13 amino acids. Deletions cut 3 bases from V and 10 bases from J, with 13 bases between. CDR1 is GTSNPN, CDR2 SVGIG, per germline (reference sequence).

The V call is TRBV30, the J call TRBJ1-4, with D hard to call. Germline loops: CDR1 GTSNPN, CDR2 SVGIG (reference sequence). Trimming removed 1 base from V and 12 bases from J, with 12 bases in between. CDR3 length: 12 residues. CDR3 amino acids: CAWSDGLPELFF. The CDR3 DNA reads TGTGCCTGGAGTGACGGGTTACCAGAACTGTTTTTT. The whole variable domain, filled in from reference TRBV30 and TRBJ1-4, reads SQTIHQWPATLVQPVGSPLSLECTVEGTSNPNLYWYRQAAGRGLQLLFYSVGIGQISSEVPQNLSASRPQDRQFILSSKKLLLSDSGFYLCAWSDGLPELFFGSGTQLSVL.

The CDR3 nucleotides read TGTGCCAGCAGCTTAGGGTTGGGGGATACGCAGTATTTT. This encodes CASSLGLGDTQYF. The chain links TRBV7-6 to TRBJ2-3; D unclear. The ends were cut back, 1 base at V and 6 bases at J, with 8 bases in the middle. Germline lookup yields CDR1 SGHVS and CDR2 FNYEAQ. The CDR3 covers 13 residues.

This sequence joins TRBV5-1 and TRBJ2-2, with D possibly matching TRBD2 (5 bases). The germline V and J ends were trimmed by 4 bases and 4 bases, with 20 bases remaining between them. The CDR3 runs to 17 residues. The germline V gene has CDR1 SGHRS and CDR2 YFSETQ. Written as DNA, the CDR3 is TGCGCCAGCAGCCCTCTGGGTGGGATCGCGGGCACCGGGGAGCTGTTTTTT. Its translation: CASSPLGGIAGTGELFF.

V and J are TRBV18 and TRBJ2-2, with D unclear. The CDR3 sequence is 14 residues long. Germline V gene data show CDR1 as KGHSH and CDR2 as LQKENI. Trimming cost V 3 bases and J 2 bases, with 7 bases left between them. CDR3 in DNA: TGTGCCAGCTCACCGGGTACTAACACCGGGGAGCTGTTTTTT. Amino acids: CASSPGTNTGELFF.

This chain joins TRBV5-1 and TRBJ2-5; 8 bases are shared with TRBD1. The V segment lost 1 base and the J segment 5 bases; nucleotides outside the gene matches: 4. The CDR3 totals 14 residues. Germline V CDR1 and CDR2: SGHRS, YFSETQ. The CDR3 sequence is CASSLSGQGETQYF. CDR3 coding DNA: TGCGCCAGCAGCTTGAGCGGACAGGGTGAGACCCAGTACTTC.

The sample holds a few counts of this clone. The chain couples TRBV6-4 to TRBJ1-4, with TRBD1 matching over 10 bases. V shed 3 bases, J shed 7 bases, and the junction held 11 bases outside the gene matches. The germline V gene encodes CDR1 MRHNA and CDR2 SNTAGT. This CDR3 spans 17 amino acids. CDR3 in DNA: TGTGCCAGCAGTGAATCCGGTCCGTGGACAGGGGGTGAAAAACTGTTTTTT. Amino acids: CASSESGPWTGGEKLFF.

About this clone: A junction boundary mismatches the germline segment, possibly from a read error. The gene calls are TRBV7-7 and TRBJ2-1; TRBD2 matches 8 bases. Per germline, CDR1 SSHAT and CDR2 FNYEAQ (reference sequence). This CDR3 has 15 residues. CDR3 protein: CASSSGLGEGNEQFF. The CDR3, as DNA: TGTGCTAGCAGCTCGGGACTAGGCGAAGGCAATGAGCAGTTCTTC.

The chain joins TRBV28 to TRBJ1-5; 9 nucleotides match TRBD1. Germline CDR1 reads MDHEN; CDR2 reads SYDVKM. There are 16 residues in the CDR3. V lost 5 bases and J lost 0; bases outside the gene matches: 5. The CDR3 DNA sequence: TGTGCCAGCAGTGGGACAGGGACTACTAGCAATCAGCCCCAGCATTTT. Translation: CASSGTGTTSNQPQHF.

The chain has TRBV28 and TRBJ1-4, with a tentative D call TRBD1 (5 bases). Trimming stripped 4 bases from V and 2 bases from J, with 11 bases between. In germline, CDR1 is MDHEN, CDR2 SYDVKM. The CDR3 sequence is 15 residues long. CDR3 loop: CASSSWGSTNEKLFF. The DNA for the CDR3 is TGTGCCAGCAGTTCCTGGGGCAGCACTAATGAAAAACTGTTTTTT. Looking up the rest from reference TRBV28 and TRBJ1-4 gives the full variable domain: DVKVTQSSRYLVKRTGEKVFLECVQDMDHENMFWYRQDPGLGLRLIYFSYDVKMKEKGDIPEGYSVSREKKERFSLILESASTNQTSMYLCASSSWGSTNEKLFFGSGTQLSVL.

The CDR3 bases are TGCAGCGTGGCGAAAGATCTGAACACTGAAGCTTTCTTT. Protein: CSVAKDLNTEAFF. This chain connects TRBV29-1 to TRBJ1-1, with D unresolved. With 6 bases removed from V and 0 bases from J, the gap between germline ends came to 11 bases. Germline V CDR1 and CDR2: SQVTM, ANQGSEA. The CDR3 extends over 13 amino acids.

V gene TRBV5-1 combines with J gene TRBJ2-6, with a weak D call TRBD1 (6 bases). The CDR3 sequence is 17 residues long. Germline-derived CDR1 and CDR2 are SGHRS and YFSETQ. Trimming stripped 4 bases from V and 0 bases from J, with 14 bases between. The CDR3 here is CASSPRTASSGANVLTF. Written as DNA, the CDR3 is TGCGCCAGCAGCCCCCGGACAGCGAGCTCTGGGGCCAACGTCCTGACTTTC. Variable domain in full (rest from reference TRBV5-1 and TRBJ2-6): KAGVTQTPRYLIKTRGQQVTLSCSPISGHRSVSWYQQTPGQGLQFLFEYFSETQRNKGNFPGRFSGRQFSNSRSEMNVSTLELGDSALYLCASSPRTASSGANVLTFGAGSRLTVL.

In DNA, the CDR3 is TGTGCCAGCAGCGTACAGGGACAGAAGAACACCGGGGAGCTGTTTTTT. Protein sequence: CASSVQGQKNTGELFF. The gene calls are TRBV2 and TRBJ2-2, with TRBD1 identical over 7 bases. V dropped 6 bases and J dropped 1; count of bases not matched to a gene: 8. The CDR3 extends over 16 amino acids. The germline V gene encodes CDR1 SNHLY and CDR2 FYNNEI. The full variable domain, completed using reference TRBV2 and TRBJ2-2, is EPEVTQTPSHQVTQMGQEVILRCVPISNHLYFYWYRQILGQKVEFLVSFYNNEISEKSEIFDDQFSVERPDGSNFTLKIRSTKLEDSAMYFCASSVQGQKNTGELFFGEGSRLTVL.

The chain links TRBV10-3 to TRBJ2-7; either TRBD1 or TRBD2 may supply D (6 bases each). The V gene lost 3 bases and the J gene lost 5 bases, with 17 bases spanning the gap. Germline-derived CDR1 and CDR2 are ENHRY and SYGVKD. The CDR3 covers 15 residues. The CDR3 region is CAISDLGWGADEQYF. Here the CDR3 DNA reads TGTGCCATCAGTGATCTCGGATGGGGGGCCGACGAGCAGTACTTC.

CDR3 loop: CASTPVSVRLNTEAFF. In DNA, the CDR3 is TGTGCCAGCACCCCGGTTTCGGTCAGACTGAACACTGAAGCTTTCTTT. V gene TRBV7-2 combines with J gene TRBJ1-1; D gene ambiguous. Deletions cut 7 bases from V and 0 bases from J, with 18 bases between. The CDR3 has 16 residues. The germline V gene encodes CDR1 SGHTA and CDR2 FQGNSA.

The chain carries TRBV7-2 and TRBJ2-5; D is unclear. V was shortened by 5 bases and J by 5 bases, with 15 bases between the two germline ends. The CDR3 has 14 amino acids. From germline, CDR1 is SGHTA and CDR2 FQGNSA. The CDR3 loop is CASSRPLGGETQYF. The CDR3 region has the DNA TGTGCCAGCAGCCGTCCCTTGGGTGGCGAGACCCAGTACTTC.

The rearrangement links TRBV2 to TRBJ2-7; 7 bases map to TRBD2. Germline CDR1 is SNHLY and CDR2 is FYNNEI. CDR3 length equals 17 residues. V trimming: 6 bases; J trimming: 1 base; junction bases outside the gene matches: 15. The CDR3, as DNA: TGTGCCAGCAGCCAAAGCCGGGCGGGAGATCGGTCCTACGAGCAGTACTTC. This translates into CASSQSRAGDRSYEQYF.

For the CDR3, the DNA is TGTGCCAGCAGTGAATTCCTAGGGAGAGAGACCCAGTACTTC. This translates into CASSEFLGRETQYF. This rearrangement joins TRBV25-1 to TRBJ2-5; D is possibly TRBD2 (5 bases). The CDR3 runs 14 residues. Trimming stripped 1 base from V and 4 bases from J, with 10 bases between. Per germline, CDR1 MGHDK and CDR2 SYGVNS.

This chain joins TRBV19 and TRBJ1-5; D is unresolved. CDR3 length equals 15 residues. In germline, CDR1 is LNHDA, CDR2 SQIVND (reference sequence). V lost 3 bases and J 4 bases, leaving 13 bases between the germline ends. Here the CDR3 DNA reads TGTGCCAGTAGTATCTTCGGCCTAACAAATCAGCCCCAGCATTTT. Translated, it gives CASSIFGLTNQPQHF.

This clone appeared a single time. The chain carries TRBV11-2 and TRBJ1-2; tentative D call: TRBD1 (6 bases). This CDR3 is built from 14 residues. Germline lookup yields CDR1 SGHAT and CDR2 FQNNGV. V dropped 1 base and J dropped 8 bases, with 14 bases sitting between them. The CDR3 DNA sequence: TGTGCCAGCAGCTTAGTTTCGGGCGGGGGCGGCTACACCTTC. Protein product: CASSLVSGGGGYTF.

The chain joins TRBV5-6 to TRBJ2-1; D may be TRBD1 (5 bases). Looked up from germline, CDR1 is SGHDT and CDR2 is YYEEEE. This CDR3 has 17 residues. Deletions cut 4 bases from V and 1 base from J, with 18 bases between. This chain's CDR3 is CASSPLVRVGSYNEQFF. The CDR3 nucleotides are TGTGCCAGCAGCCCACTTGTCAGGGTGGGATCCTACAATGAGCAGTTCTTC. Full variable domain (rest looked up from reference TRBV5-6 and TRBJ2-1): DAGVTQSPTHLIKTRGQQVTLRCSPKSGHDTVSWYQQALGQGPQFIFQYYEEEERQRGNFPDRFSGHQFPNYSSELNVNALLLGDSALYLCASSPLVRVGSYNEQFFGPGTRLTVL.

V usage is TRBV5-6 and J usage is TRBJ1-2; D is perhaps TRBD1 (5 bases). V gave up 4 bases and J gave up 6 bases, with 22 bases separating them. CDR3 length: 16 amino acids. The germline gives CDR1 SGHDT, CDR2 YYEEEE. The CDR3 here is CASSPKGRVDRHGYTF. The CDR3 region has the DNA TGTGCCAGCAGCCCAAAAGGCAGGGTAGACCGCCATGGCTACACCTTC.

This clone appeared a single time. CDR3 DNA sequence: TGTGCCAGCAGCTCGGACAGGGGGGCAGCTTTCTTT. Translated, it gives CASSSDRGAAFF. The rearrangement links TRBV7-9 to TRBJ1-1, with TRBD1 matching over 10 bases. The V gene's germline CDR1 is SEHNR and CDR2 FQNEAQ (reference sequence). The CDR3 sequence is 12 residues long. The V segment lost 4 bases and the J segment 10 bases; nucleotides outside the gene matches: 3.

This clone was observed once. This chain joins TRBV30 and TRBJ2-4; tentative D call: TRBD1 (6 bases). Germline V CDR1 and CDR2: GTSNPN, SVGIG (reference sequence). Trimming left V 1 base short and J 8 bases short, with 12 bases between. This CDR3 spans 13 amino acids. DNA of the CDR3: TGTGCCTGGAGTGGGGCACCAGGGGACATTCAGTACTTC. As protein: CAWSGAPGDIQYF.

In this sample, this clone turned up a few times. The gene calls are TRBV4-1 and TRBJ1-5; D gene uncertain. This CDR3 comprises 17 residues. Trimming removed 1 base at V and 0 bases at J, with 13 bases between. Germline V gives CDR1 MGHRA, CDR2 YSYEKL. CDR3 amino acids: CASSQAPAWNSNQPQHF. The CDR3 bases are TGCGCCAGCAGCCAAGCACCCGCTTGGAATAGCAATCAGCCCCAGCATTTT.

The DNA of the CDR3 is TGTGCCAGCTCACCGGGACAGGGAAACTCCTACGAGCAGTACTTC. It specifies CASSPGQGNSYEQYF. The chain is built from TRBV18 and TRBJ2-7; 9 bases align to TRBD1. CDR1 is KGHSH and CDR2 is LQKENI in the germline V gene. The junction had 3 bases not matched to a gene; V was cut back by 3 bases and J by 0 bases. The CDR3 sequence is 15 residues long.